Sequencing of this TCR beta chain was carried out in a study of CDR3 diversity in severe acne. This clonotype was counted a few times. TCRdb independently ran MiXCR on the PCR reads; one entry per CDR3 protein. The table includes about 98,000 distinct CDR3 sequences, 51% detected once. V lost 8 bases to trimming and J lost 4 bases, with 11 bases between them. Germline loops: CDR1 MDHEN, CDR2 SYDVKM. The CDR3 runs 12 residues. The chain couples TRBV28 to TRBJ2-5; D unclear. This clonotype originated in a male donor with acne. The sequenced sample was blood. CDR3 in amino acids: CASQTARETQYF. The DNA of the CDR3 is TGTGCCAGCCAGACGGCCCGAGAGACCCAGTACTTC. The full variable domain, its missing parts supplied by reference TRBV28 and TRBJ2-5, is DVKVTQSSRYLVKRTGEKVFLECVQDMDHENMFWYRQDPGLGLRLIYFSYDVKMKEKGDIPEGYSVSREKKERFSLILESASTNQTSMYLCASQTARETQYFGPGTRLLVL.